This T cell receptor (beta chain) was observed in a study of blood T cells in healthy people across ages. Study-wide points: Naive CD4+ cell counts and diversity both ran higher in long-lived than in aged donors. Total diversity from one million sequenced T cells was likely underestimated.

All donors came from Russia, were Caucasian and healthy, and spanned ages roughly 6 to 100. Only a few counts were recorded for this clonotype. The antigen remains undetermined. Germline loops: CDR1 DFQATT, CDR2 SNEGSKA (reference sequence). This CDR3 is built from 14 residues. V shed 6 bases, J shed 3 bases, and the junction held 7 bases outside the gene matches. A second PCR of roughly 7 to 11 cycles used a sample-barcoded 5' primer and a J-beta primer mix. TCRdb re-analysed the 5' RACE reads in MiXCR, keeping a single row per CDR3 protein. This repertoire shows under 1,000,000 distinct CDR3 sequences, roughly 34% found once; its top ten account for approximately 13%.

The receptor was isolated from a young man in good health. The sample consisted of blood. The V and J genes are TRBV20-1 and TRBJ1-5, with 8 positions matching TRBD1. CDR3 in DNA: TGCAGTGCCCGGGAGACAGGGGACAATCAGCCCCAGCATTTT. Protein product: CSARETGDNQPQHF.